This T cell receptor (beta chain) stems from a study of T cells in Graves' hyperthyroidism and ophthalmopathy (dated by TCRdb to about 2019). Looking at the study overall: Peripheral blood samples were taken at initial diagnosis, before any treatment was given. To identify TCR V-J signatures that set the groups apart, the researchers used a discovery cohort of 100 or so patients, made up of around 42 with Graves' ophthalmopathy and 55 to 65 with stable Graves' hyperthyroidism. Prospective prediction of ophthalmopathy was tested in an independent validation cohort consisting of 18 hyperthyroidism patients and more than 15 patients who later progressed to ophthalmopathy. The 85 to 100 discovery patients were randomly split 7:3 into training and test sets. Thyroid tissue and blood T-cell repertoires from six Graves' hyperthyroidism patients were also compared in the study. After sampling, hyperthyroidism patients received methimazole starting at 30 mg daily, and ophthalmopathy patients received high-dose intravenous methylprednisolone. The paper describes TCR Vbeta CDR3 sequencing of about 140 peripheral blood samples, made up of fewer than 50 ophthalmopathy patients, roughly 72 hyperthyroidism patients and around 17 progressor patients.

The TCR beta CDR3 regions were amplified from the RNA transcripts. A first-round RT-PCR of the TCR CDR3 used the HTBI primer set with the Qiagen OneStep RT-PCR kit. Libraries were constructed in a second round of multiplex PCR, after which size selection and purification were performed. Sequencing of the libraries was done on an Illumina HiSeq2000 using paired-end 100 bp reads. The study's own analysis went as follows. SOAPnuke was used to process the raw data, with reads discarded if the reads contained adapters or uncalled bases, had a mean Phred below 15, or lacked an exact constant-primer or identifier match. High-quality paired reads were merged with COPE v1.2.5, and unique nucleotide sequences were defined as clonotypes. MiTCR v1.1 was used to align clonotypes to the IMGT TRBV, TRBD and TRBJ reference segments. Only V-J combinations with frequency above 0.0001, covering 99.2% of repertoires, were analysed. A TCS score was defined as the ratio of F50 (clonal expansion) to E x V (chaos), with BLOSUM62-based TCRdist applied between CDR3 peptides within each V-J. Welch's t-statistics and random forest reduced 450 to 600 V-J features to about 12, which were used in a naive Bayes classifier (R e1071). Starting from the raw public reads, TCRdb applied fastp trimming at Q25, assembled clones with MiXCR and retained in-frame beta chains. Rows matching on CDR3 protein sequence are summarized as one entry with the most common DNA and genes. TCRdb's processing, not the study's, gives the V and J calls here. The sample data list about 400,000 distinct CDR3 sequences, and over 12% of these were observed just once. Approximately 20% of the sample lies in the top ten.

Moderately to severely active disease, a Clinical Activity Score of at least 3, a NOSPECS grade of at least 4, and a duration under 3 months were present in ophthalmopathy patients. The study excluded patients with uncontrolled infections, other autoimmune diseases, pregnancy or lactation. Clinical symptoms, serum thyroxine and TRAb, thyroid ultrasound, and orbital computed tomography formed the basis for the diagnoses. PBMCs were separated from roughly 10 ml of fresh peripheral blood using Ficoll-Paque density gradient centrifugation. Trizol reagent was used to extract total RNA, and RNA quality was then checked on an Agilent 2100 Bioanalyzer. At the junction V is shortened by 3 bases and J by 3 bases, with 9 bases in between. Spanning cysteine to phenylalanine, the CDR3 consists of 13 amino acids. This entry keeps only the CDR3 DNA: 39 bases, framed from base 1. According to the germline V gene, CDR1 reads SGDLS and CDR2 reads YYNGEE.

The paper's findings and limits, for the study overall: Most expanded thyroid clonotypes (frequency above 0.001) were also detected in blood, suggesting blood repertoires may reflect thyroid immune responses. Sample size was not statistically predetermined, and investigators were not blinded to group allocation. In validation, the model predicted progression to ophthalmopathy a median of roughly 6.5 months before onset, with roughly 71% sensitivity and about 75% specificity. Ophthalmopathy was separated from stable hyperthyroidism by a 13 V-J signature model, with approximately 86% sensitivity and roughly 81% specificity obtained in cross-validation and 80%/75% obtained in testing.

The table lists this clonotype with a few counts. Its cognate antigen has yet to be identified. Within one base of it there is no much larger clone, and no base qualities were kept. The sequence is built from TRBV9 and TRBJ1-2; TRBD1 is possibly the D segment (5 matching bases). The sequence was obtained from a woman aged 60-75 years with Graves' ophthalmopathy. The sequenced material came from blood. The DNA sequence is as follows: TGTGCCAGCAGCGCCCCGGGGGACTATGGCTACACCTTC. Translated, it gives CASSAPGDYGYTF.